This is a list of T cell receptor beta chains from one sample in a study of technical replicates of blood from a few donors. Measured with immunoSEQ multiplex PCR; TCRdb has only the in-frame clones, and not every one. The sample has around 79,000 clones, 90% to 95% seen once. Sequenced: T cells isolated from PBMCs. These receptors were collected from a human donor in good health. Each CDR3 is given with its conserved first and last residue. A D gene is named only where the DNA matches it firmly. Some rows have no size entry. The others give once, few or many, or a class for an expanded clone.

-,TRBV9,-,TRBJ1-2,TGTGCCAGCAGCGTAGGACTTCCGGGTAACTATGGCTACACCTTC,CASSVGLPGNYGYTF
-,TRBV10-2,TRBD2,TRBJ2-1,TGCGCCAGCACCGACCCCACGGGAGGGAAGATCTTCAATGAGCAGTTCTTC,CASTDPTGGKIFNEQFF
-,TRBV10-3,-,TRBJ1-2,TGTGCCATCAGCCCCAACAATAACAACTATGGCTACACCTTC,CAISPNNNNYGYTF
-,TRBV14,-,TRBJ1-4,TGTGCCAGCAGCCAGGACAGATCAAGAATTAATGAAAAACTGTTTTTT,CASSQDRSRINEKLFF
-,TRBV5-1,TRBD2,TRBJ2-1,TGCGCCAGCAGCTCACGACTAGCGGGACTCAATGAGCAGTTCTTC,CASSSRLAGLNEQFF
-,TRBV11-2,-,TRBJ1-1,TGTGCCAGCAGCTTGTACCGGGACACTGAAGCTTTCTTT,CASSLYRDTEAFF
-,TRBV19,TRBD1,TRBJ1-5,TGTGCCAGTAGTATCACAGGGGGCATCAATCAGCCCCAGCATTTT,CASSITGGINQPQHF
-,TRBV18,-,TRBJ2-7,TGTGCCAGCTCACCACAGGGGTTTGGTTACGAGCAGTACTTC,CASSPQGFGYEQYF
-,TRBV5-1,-,TRBJ2-7,TGCGCCAGCAGCTGGCGGGGACTGCCCTCCTACGAGCAGTACTTC,CASSWRGLPSYEQYF
-,TRBV5-6,TRBD1,TRBJ2-7,TGTGCCAGCAGCTTCTCTTTGGGACAGCTCTACGAGCAGTACTTC,CASSFSLGQLYEQYF
-,TRBV28,-,TRBJ2-7,TGTGCCAGCAGCTCTAATTTCCGGGACATCGCCTACTACGAGCAGTACTTC,CASSSNFRDIAYYEQYF
-,TRBV7-8,-,TRBJ2-7,TGTGCCAGCAGCAAAGGGGGCTACGAGCAGTACTTC,CASSKGGYEQYF
few,TRBV2,-,TRBJ1-5,TGTGCCAGCAGTGGGACATTTCAGCCCCAGCATTTT,CASSGTFQPQHF
-,TRBV19,-,TRBJ2-7,TGTGCCAGTAGTGCGGAAGTTTTAGGGACTGAGCAGTACTTC,CASSAEVLGTEQYF
-,TRBV9,TRBD1,TRBJ1-2,TGTGCCAGCAGCGTAGGAACCGGACAGGGGTACGGCTACACCTTC,CASSVGTGQGYGYTF
-,TRBV18,TRBD1,TRBJ1-6,TGTGCCAGCTCACAAACCGGGACAGGGGCCGGTTCACCCCTCCACTTT,CASSQTGTGAGSPLHF
-,TRBV6-1,TRBD1,TRBJ1-5,TGTGCCAGCAGCTTGACAGGGAATAATCAGCCCCAGCATTTT,CASSLTGNNQPQHF
-,TRBV5-1,TRBD1,TRBJ2-1,TGCGCCAGCAGCTTCGGGACAGGGTCCTACAATGAGCAGTTCTTC,CASSFGTGSYNEQFF
-,TRBV21-1,-,TRBJ2-5,TGTGCCAGCAGCGAGACTAGCGGGGGGCACCAAGAGACCCAGTACTTC,CASSETSGGHQETQYF
-,TRBV19,TRBD1,TRBJ1-5,TGTGCCAGTAGACAAGGACAGGGGGCTCATCAGCCCCAGCATTTT,CASRQGQGAHQPQHF
-,TRBV7-3,TRBD2,TRBJ2-1,TGTGCCAGCAGCCTTGGACTAGCGGGGCACAATGAGCAGTTCTTC,CASSLGLAGHNEQFF
-,TRBV5-5,-,TRBJ2-7,TGTGCCAGCAGCTTGGGATCCCAGGGTTCGGAGCAGTACTTC,CASSLGSQGSEQYF
-,TRBV7-9,-,TRBJ2-5,TGTGCCAGCAGCTTATTCGAGCGCAGGGGGGTTTGGGAGACCCAGTACTTC,CASSLFERRGVWETQYF
-,TRBV11-2,TRBD2,TRBJ2-3,TGTGCCAGCAGCTCTCCTCGACTAGCGGGCGGTAGCACAGATACGCAGTATTTT,CASSSPRLAGGSTDTQYF
-,TRBV5-4,TRBD2,TRBJ2-3,TGTGCCAGCAGCCCATGGACTAGCGCTGTGGCAGATACGCAGTATTTT,CASSPWTSAVADTQYF
-,TRBV21-1,-,TRBJ2-3,TGTGCCACCCCAGGGGGACGGGTCCGAGATACGCAGTATTTT,CATPGGRVRDTQYF
-,TRBV7-2,TRBD2,TRBJ2-1,TGTGCCAGCAGCTTAGTTCGGACTAGCGGGCCCTACAATGAGCAGTTCTTC,CASSLVRTSGPYNEQFF
-,TRBV28,TRBD1,TRBJ2-5,TGTGCCAGCAGTTTAGGGACAGGCTCGATCCAAGAGACCCAGTACTTC,CASSLGTGSIQETQYF
-,TRBV27,TRBD1,TRBJ1-5,TGTGCCAGCAGTAGGACAGGTGGGAGCAATCAGCCCCAGCATTTT,CASSRTGGSNQPQHF
-,TRBV6-5,TRBD1,TRBJ2-7,TGTGCCAGCAGCCCTGGACAGGACGAGCAGTACTTC,CASSPGQDEQYF
-,TRBV11-2,-,TRBJ2-1,TGTGCCAGCAGCTTAGCTCGCGGGAACCACAATGAGCAGTTCTTC,CASSLARGNHNEQFF
few,TRBV5-4,TRBD1,TRBJ1-1,TGTGCCAGCAGCGGCGACAGGGGGAACACTGAAGCTTTCTTT,CASSGDRGNTEAFF
-,TRBV15,TRBD1,TRBJ1-5,TGTGCCACCAGCAGAGGACAGGGGGATAGCAATCAGCCCCAGCATTTT,CATSRGQGDSNQPQHF
-,TRBV27,TRBD1,TRBJ2-2,TGTGCCAGCAGTTTCCAAGGGGGCCCCGGGGAGCTGTTTTTT,CASSFQGGPGELFF
-,TRBV11-3,TRBD1,TRBJ2-7,TGTGCCAGCAGCCGGGACAGGGGCTACGAGCAGTACTTC,CASSRDRGYEQYF
-,TRBV23-1,TRBD1,TRBJ2-7,TGCGCCAGCGGGGGACAGGGGACCTACGAGCAGTACTTC,CASGGQGTYEQYF